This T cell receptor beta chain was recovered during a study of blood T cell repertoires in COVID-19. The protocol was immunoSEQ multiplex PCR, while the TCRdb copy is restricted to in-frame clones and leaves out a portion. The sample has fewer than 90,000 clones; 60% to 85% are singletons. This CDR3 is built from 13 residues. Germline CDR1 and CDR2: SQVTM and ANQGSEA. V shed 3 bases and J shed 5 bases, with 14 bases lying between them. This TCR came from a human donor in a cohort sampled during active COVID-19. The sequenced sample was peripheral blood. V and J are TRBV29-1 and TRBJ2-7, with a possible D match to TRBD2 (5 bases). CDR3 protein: CSVDRSGRDEQYF. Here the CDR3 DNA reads TGCAGCGTTGATCGGAGCGGACGGGACGAGCAGTACTTC.